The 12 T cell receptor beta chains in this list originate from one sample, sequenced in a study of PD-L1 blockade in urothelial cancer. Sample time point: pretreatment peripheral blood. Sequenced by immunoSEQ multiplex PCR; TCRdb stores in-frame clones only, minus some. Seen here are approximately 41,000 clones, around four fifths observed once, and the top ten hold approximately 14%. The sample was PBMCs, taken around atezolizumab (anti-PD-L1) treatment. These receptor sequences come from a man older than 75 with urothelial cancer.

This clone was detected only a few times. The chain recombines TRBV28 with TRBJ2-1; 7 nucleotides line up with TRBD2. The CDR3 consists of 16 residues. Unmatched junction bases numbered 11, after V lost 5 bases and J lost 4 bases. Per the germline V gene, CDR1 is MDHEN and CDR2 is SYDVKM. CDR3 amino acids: CASSDPSGTPYNEQFF. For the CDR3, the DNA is TGTGCCAGCAGTGACCCCAGCGGGACGCCTTACAATGAGCAGTTCTTC.

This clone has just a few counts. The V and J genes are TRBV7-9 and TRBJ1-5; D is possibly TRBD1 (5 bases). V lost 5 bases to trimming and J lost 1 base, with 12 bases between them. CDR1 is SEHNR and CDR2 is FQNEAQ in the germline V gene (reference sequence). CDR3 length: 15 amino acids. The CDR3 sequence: CASSPDSRSNQPQHF. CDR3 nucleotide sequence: TGTGCCAGCAGCCCTGACAGTCGGAGCAATCAGCCCCAGCATTTT.

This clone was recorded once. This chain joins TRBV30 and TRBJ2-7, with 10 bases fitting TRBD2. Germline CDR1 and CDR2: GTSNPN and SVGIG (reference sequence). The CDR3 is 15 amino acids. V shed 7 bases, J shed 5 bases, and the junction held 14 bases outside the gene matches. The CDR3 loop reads CAFFSGSSGSNEQYF. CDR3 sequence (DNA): TGTGCCTTCTTCTCGGGGTCTAGCGGGAGTAACGAGCAGTACTTC.

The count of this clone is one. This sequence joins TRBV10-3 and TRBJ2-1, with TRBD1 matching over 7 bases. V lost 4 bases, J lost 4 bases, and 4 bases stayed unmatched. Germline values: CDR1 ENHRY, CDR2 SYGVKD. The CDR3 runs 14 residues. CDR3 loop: CAISGGQRYNEQFF. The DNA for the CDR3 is TGTGCCATCAGTGGGGGACAGAGATACAATGAGCAGTTCTTC.

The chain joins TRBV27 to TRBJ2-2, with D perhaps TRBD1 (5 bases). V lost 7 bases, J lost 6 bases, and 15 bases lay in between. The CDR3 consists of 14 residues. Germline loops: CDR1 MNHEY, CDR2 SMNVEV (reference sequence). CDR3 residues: CASNPIGEAGELFF. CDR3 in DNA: TGTGCCAGCAATCCGATAGGGGAAGCCGGGGAGCTGTTTTTT.

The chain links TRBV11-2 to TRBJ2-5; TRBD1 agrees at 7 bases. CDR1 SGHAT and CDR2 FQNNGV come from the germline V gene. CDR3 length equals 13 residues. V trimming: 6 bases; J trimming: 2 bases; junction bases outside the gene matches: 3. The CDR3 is CASRQTGQETQYF. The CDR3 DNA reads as TGTGCCAGCAGACAGACAGGGCAAGAGACCCAGTACTTC.

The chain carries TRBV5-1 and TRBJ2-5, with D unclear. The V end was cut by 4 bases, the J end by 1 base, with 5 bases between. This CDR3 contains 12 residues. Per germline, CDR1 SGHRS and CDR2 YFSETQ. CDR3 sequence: CASSPSQETQYF. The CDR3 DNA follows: TGCGCCAGCAGCCCCTCCCAAGAGACCCAGTACTTC.

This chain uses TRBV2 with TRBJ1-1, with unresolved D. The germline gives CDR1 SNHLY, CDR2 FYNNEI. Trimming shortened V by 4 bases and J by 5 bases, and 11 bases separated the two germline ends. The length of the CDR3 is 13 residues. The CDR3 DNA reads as TGTGCCAGCAGTGTCAGCCGGGGAACTGAAGCTTTCTTT. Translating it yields CASSVSRGTEAFF. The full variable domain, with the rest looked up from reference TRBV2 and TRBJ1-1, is EPEVTQTPSHQVTQMGQEVILRCVPISNHLYFYWYRQILGQKVEFLVSFYNNEISEKSEIFDDQFSVERPDGSNFTLKIRSTKLEDSAMYFCASSVSRGTEAFFGQGTRLTVV.

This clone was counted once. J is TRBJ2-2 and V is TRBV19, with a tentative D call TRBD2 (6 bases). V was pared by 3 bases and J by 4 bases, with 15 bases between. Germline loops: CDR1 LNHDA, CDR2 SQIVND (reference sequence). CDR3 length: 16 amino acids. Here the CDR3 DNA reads TGTGCCAGTAGTATTAAAGAACTAGCCCTCACCGGGGAGCTGTTTTTT. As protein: CASSIKELALTGELFF. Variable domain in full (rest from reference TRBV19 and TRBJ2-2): DGGITQSPKYLFRKEGQNVTLSCEQNLNHDAMYWYRQDPGQGLRLIYYSQIVNDFQKGDIAEGYSVSREKKESFPLTVTSAQKNPTAFYLCASSIKELALTGELFFGEGSRLTVL.

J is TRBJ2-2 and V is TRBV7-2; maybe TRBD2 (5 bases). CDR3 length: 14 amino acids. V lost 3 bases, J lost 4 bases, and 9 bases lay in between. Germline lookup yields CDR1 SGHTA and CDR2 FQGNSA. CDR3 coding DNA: TGTGCCAGCAGCTTCAAACTAGGCACCGGGGAGCTGTTTTTT. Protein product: CASSFKLGTGELFF.

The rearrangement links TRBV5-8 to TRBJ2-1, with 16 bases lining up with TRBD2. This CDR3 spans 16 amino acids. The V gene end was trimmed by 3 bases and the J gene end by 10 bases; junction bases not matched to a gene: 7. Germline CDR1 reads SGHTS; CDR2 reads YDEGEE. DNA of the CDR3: TGTGCCAGCAGCTCCGGGACTAGCGGGAGGGCGGGGGAGCAGTTCTTC. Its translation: CASSSGTSGRAGEQFF.

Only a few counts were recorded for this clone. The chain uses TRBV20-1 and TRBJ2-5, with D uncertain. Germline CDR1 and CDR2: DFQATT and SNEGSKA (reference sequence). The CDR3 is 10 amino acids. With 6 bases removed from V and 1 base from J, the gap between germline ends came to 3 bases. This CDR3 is CSAVQETQYF. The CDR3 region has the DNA TGCAGTGCCGTCCAAGAGACCCAGTACTTC.